A single sample is the source of the 25 T cell receptor beta chains below, sequenced in a study of blood T cells in healthy people across ages. Combining a sample-barcoded 5' primer with a J-beta primer mix, a second PCR ran for about 7 to 11 cycles. A single record per CDR3 protein comes from TCRdb applying MiXCR to the 5' RACE reads. The top ten clones hold about 30% of a sample with fewer than 700,000 distinct CDR3 sequences, about 43% of them seen once. Sequenced material: blood. The origin of the receptors is a man aged 80 or over in good health.

This clonotype was detected ten times or more. V is TRBV29-1 and J is TRBJ2-1; 7 bases match TRBD2. The ends lost 8 bases at V and 12 bases at J; junction bases unmatched: 13. The CDR3 has 12 residues. Looked up from germline, CDR1 is SQVTM and CDR2 is ANQGSEA. CDR3 nucleotide sequence: TGCAGCTCTGAGGGAGGGAGTACGACGCAGTTCTTC. Amino acid sequence: CSSEGGSTTQFF.

Concerning this clonotype: At one end, the junction sequence differs from germline, possibly due to a read error. This chain uses TRBV7-2 with TRBJ2-5; D is unresolved. The V gene's germline CDR1 is SGHTA and CDR2 FQGNSA. The CDR3 consists of 12 residues. In DNA form, the CDR3 reads TGTGCCGGCAGCCCCCTGATGAGGACCCAGTACTTC. Translation: CAGSPLMRTQYF.

This chain connects TRBV5-1 to TRBJ2-5; 13 bases fit TRBD2. J gave up 2 bases and V 5 bases, and 3 bases lay outside the gene matches. The CDR3 is made up of 15 amino acids. Looked up from germline, CDR1 is SGHRS and CDR2 is YFSETQ. CDR3 bases: TGCGCCAGCAGACCGACTAGCGGGAGGCAAGAGACCCAGTACTTC. Encoded protein: CASRPTSGRQETQYF.

The chain couples TRBV4-2 to TRBJ2-5, with D possibly being TRBD2 (6 bases). The CDR3 covers 14 residues. Trimming cost V 2 bases and J 2 bases, with 9 bases left between them. Germline CDR1 and CDR2: LGHNA and YNFKEQ. The CDR3 DNA is TGTGCCAGCAGCCAAACCGGGAGTCAAGAGACCCAGTACTTC. It translates to CASSQTGSQETQYF.

Only a few counts were recorded for this clonotype. The chain has TRBV28 and TRBJ1-4, with TRBD1 as a possible D gene (6 bases). V lost 4 bases and J lost 8, with 17 bases in between. CDR1 and CDR2 (germline): MDHEN, SYDVKM. The CDR3 has 15 amino acids. The CDR3 region has the DNA TGTGCCAGCAGTTCCGGAGGGGGGGGACGGGAAAAACTGTTTTTT. Amino acid sequence: CASSSGGGGREKLFF.

This clonotype has only a few counts. The chain uses TRBV20-1 and TRBJ2-5; possibly TRBD2 for D (6 bases). Germline loops: CDR1 DFQATT, CDR2 SNEGSKA (reference sequence). CDR3 length: 16 amino acids. The CDR3 is CRAPRTRRAGNNEQYF. In nucleotides, the CDR3 is TGCAGGGCGCCCCGAACGAGGAGGGCAGGCAACAATGAGCAGTACTTC.

There are a few counts of this clonotype. The chain joins TRBV28 to TRBJ1-2; D possibly corresponds to TRBD1 (6 bases). This CDR3 is 12 amino acids long. Trimming cost V 5 bases and J 6 bases, with 10 bases left between them. The germline CDR1 and CDR2 sequences are MDHEN and SYDVKM. The CDR3 region is CASSIYRDGYTF. CDR3 nucleotides: TGTGCCAGCAGTATATACAGGGATGGCTACACCTTC.

This chain connects TRBV10-3 to TRBJ2-7; 7 nucleotides agree with TRBD2. Germline values: CDR1 ENHRY, CDR2 SYGVKD. V shed 6 bases and J 2 bases; nucleotides not matched to a gene: 10. The CDR3 has 15 residues. CDR3 sequence reads: CAIRTAGTKAYEQYF. CDR3 coding DNA: TGTGCCATCAGAACCGCCGGGACTAAAGCCTACGAGCAGTACTTC.

The chain recombines TRBV20-1 with TRBJ1-6, with 7 bases identical to TRBD1. V was pared by 3 bases and J by 8 bases, with 7 bases of the junction left unmatched. The germline gives CDR1 DFQATT, CDR2 SNEGSKA (reference sequence). CDR3 size: 14 residues. The CDR3 sequence: CSARLTGLDSPLHF. Here the CDR3 DNA reads TGCAGTGCTAGGTTGACAGGGCTTGATTCACCCCTCCACTTT.

This clonotype was seen more than once but under ten times. The chain uses TRBV5-1 and TRBJ2-2; D may be TRBD2 (6 bases). This CDR3 region has 13 residues. V lost 4 bases to trimming and J lost 11 bases, with 15 bases between them. Germline CDR1 is SGHRS and CDR2 is YFSETQ. Here the CDR3 reads CASSPEGLQELFF. The DNA of the CDR3 is TGCGCCAGCAGCCCTGAGGGACTCCAAGAGCTGTTTTTT. The complete variable domain, with remaining parts taken from reference TRBV5-1 and TRBJ2-2, reads KAGVTQTPRYLIKTRGQQVTLSCSPISGHRSVSWYQQTPGQGLQFLFEYFSETQRNKGNFPGRFSGRQFSNSRSEMNVSTLELGDSALYLCASSPEGLQELFFGEGSRLTVL.

CDR3 nucleotide sequence: TGCAGTGCTAGAGATCTTAAAAGAGGCACAGATACGCAGTATTTT. Protein sequence: CSARDLKRGTDTQYF. The chain recombines TRBV20-1 with TRBJ2-3; D gene uncertain. With 0 bases removed from V and 1 base from J, the gap between germline ends came to 11 bases. This CDR3 region has 15 residues. Germline V gene lookup returns CDR1 DFQATT and CDR2 SNEGSKA (reference sequence).

This clonotype appeared a few times. The chain employs TRBV14 and TRBJ1-6; D unresolved. In germline, CDR1 is SGHDN, CDR2 FVKESK. The CDR3 covers 13 residues. Trimming removed 6 bases at V and 7 bases at J, with 10 bases between. For the CDR3, the DNA is TGTGCCAGCAGTCTCTGGAACAATTCACCCCTCCACTTT. Its translation: CASSLWNNSPLHF.

V gene TRBV28 combines with J gene TRBJ1-2; 10 bases are shared with TRBD1. V was pared by 1 base and J by 5 bases, with 4 bases of the junction left unmatched. The CDR3 is 15 amino acids. Germline-derived CDR1 and CDR2 are MDHEN and SYDVKM. The CDR3 DNA follows: TGTGCCAGCAGTTTATATTTGGGACAGGGGTATGGCTACACCTTC. Protein: CASSLYLGQGYGYTF.

The rearrangement uses TRBV5-1 and TRBJ1-5; no clear D gene. Germline CDR1 is SGHRS and CDR2 is YFSETQ. The CDR3 totals 13 residues. Trimming removed 0 bases at V and 6 bases at J, with 7 bases between. Here the CDR3 DNA reads TGCGCCAGCAGCTTGGACCCGTCTCAGCCCCAGCATTTT. It codes for CASSLDPSQPQHF. Using reference TRBV5-1 and TRBJ1-5 for the parts outside the CDR3, the full variable domain is KAGVTQTPRYLIKTRGQQVTLSCSPISGHRSVSWYQQTPGQGLQFLFEYFSETQRNKGNFPGRFSGRQFSNSRSEMNVSTLELGDSALYLCASSLDPSQPQHFGDGTRLSIL.

The sample holds a few counts of this clonotype. V gene TRBV20-1 combines with J gene TRBJ2-1, with D possibly matching TRBD1 (6 bases). Trimming stripped 3 bases from V and 14 bases from J, with 14 bases between. CDR1 is DFQATT, CDR2 SNEGSKA, per germline (reference sequence). The CDR3 runs to 11 residues. CDR3 nucleotide sequence: TGCAGTGCTAGGACCAGGCCAGGGGAGTTCTTC. Translation gives CSARTRPGEFF.

This clonotype was recorded a few times. The V and J genes are TRBV25-1 and TRBJ2-1; TRBD2 might be the D (7 bases). The V end lost 5 bases, the J end lost 0 bases, and 11 bases lay between the germline ends. Per germline, CDR1 MGHDK and CDR2 SYGVNS. CDR3 size: 15 residues. CDR3 region: CASSRGGVSYNEQFF. In DNA, the CDR3 is TGTGCCAGCAGTCGAGGGGGGGTCTCCTACAATGAGCAGTTCTTC.

This clonotype was counted a few times. The J gene is TRBJ1-2, the V gene TRBV5-1; 9 nucleotides align to TRBD1. Germline-derived CDR1 and CDR2 are SGHRS and YFSETQ. This CDR3 contains 16 residues. With V trimmed by 4 bases and J by 5 bases, 12 bases remained unmatched. In nucleotides, the CDR3 is TGCGCCAGCAGCCAGGGAGCCGGGACAGGGACTTATGGCTACACCTTC. Its translation: CASSQGAGTGTYGYTF.

In regard to this clonotype: This may stem from a read error, because a much larger clone lies one nucleotide away. This rearrangement joins TRBV6-6 to TRBJ1-4; D is possibly TRBD1 (5 bases). Germline lookup yields CDR1 MNHNY and CDR2 SVGAGI (reference sequence). The CDR3 length is 13 residues. The CDR3 DNA reads TGTGCCAGCAGGAAGGGGCCTAATGAAAAACCGTTTTTT. Its protein product is CASRKGPNEKPFF.

The rearrangement joins TRBV6-5 to TRBJ1-2; maybe TRBD1 (6 bases). The V end lost 6 bases, the J end lost 2 bases, and 16 bases lay between the germline ends. Germline lookup yields CDR1 MNHEY and CDR2 SVGAGI. The CDR3 is made up of 15 amino acids. The CDR3 DNA is TGTGCCAGCAGGCTTGGTCAACAGGGAAACTATGGCTACACCTTC. Protein: CASRLGQQGNYGYTF.

This CDR3 reads CSARDLPTSGRGYEQYF. CDR3 bases: TGCAGTGCTAGAGATCTCCCGACTAGCGGGAGGGGATACGAGCAGTACTTC. This chain links TRBV20-1 with TRBJ2-5; TRBD2 aligns across 14 bases. The assigned J gene may be wrong: the sequence end matches TRBJ2-7 better. Germline V CDR1 and CDR2: DFQATT, SNEGSKA (reference sequence). CDR3 length: 17 residues.

This clonotype was found once. Sequence at one end of the junction differs from germline and may be a read error. The chain recombines TRBV5-6 with TRBJ2-7, with D possibly being TRBD1 or TRBD2 (5 bases each). The CDR3 consists of 14 residues. Germline lookup yields CDR1 SGHDT and CDR2 YYEEEE. The CDR3 DNA reads TGTGCCGGCAGCTTGACTCCGAGGGGCTACGAGCAGTACTTC. Translating it yields CAGSLTPRGYEQYF.

The V call is TRBV7-2, the J call TRBJ1-1; 7 bases line up with TRBD1. The V gene end was trimmed by 3 bases and the J gene end by 4 bases; junction bases not matched to a gene: 5. Germline CDR1 is SGHTA and CDR2 is FQGNSA. The CDR3 sequence is 14 residues long. CDR3: CASSFQGGGTEAFF. The CDR3 nucleotides are TGTGCCAGCAGCTTCCAGGGGGGAGGCACTGAAGCTTTCTTT.

The chain employs TRBV20-1 and TRBJ2-5; 13 bases match TRBD2. The CDR3 runs 14 residues. CDR1 and CDR2 (germline): DFQATT, SNEGSKA (reference sequence). CDR3 nucleotide sequence: TGCAGCGCCGGACTAGCGGGAGTAGGAGAGACCCAGTACTTC. This encodes CSAGLAGVGETQYF.

This clonotype was observed many times. J is TRBJ2-7 and V is TRBV7-9; 11 positions match TRBD2. With 5 bases clipped from V and 4 bases from J, the junction kept 7 bases outside the gene matches. The CDR3 contains 15 residues. CDR1 and CDR2 (germline): SEHNR, FQNEAQ (reference sequence). CDR3 nucleotide sequence: TGTGCCAGCAGCCGTAGCGGGAGGGCCCCATACGAGCAGTACTTC. Translation gives CASSRSGRAPYEQYF.

The chain joins TRBV7-2 to TRBJ2-7; 13 nucleotides agree with TRBD2. The end of the DNA aligns better with TRBJ2-5, so the J call may be wrong. CDR3 length: 17 residues. The germline gives CDR1 SGHTA, CDR2 FQGNSA. CDR3 coding DNA: TGTGCCAGCAGCCCGCGACTAGCGGGGGGCCTCAGGGAGACCCAGTACTTC. The encoded protein is CASSPRLAGGLRETQYF.